The source of this T cell receptor (beta chain) is a study of T-cell reconstitution after alpha-beta-depleted transplantation in children. The CDR3 spans 14 residues. V gave up 6 bases and J gave up 6 bases; unmatched junction bases: 5. Germline CDR1 is DFQATT and CDR2 is SNEGSKA (reference sequence). This clonotype was observed a few times. For TCRbeta, the library was prepared with unique molecular identifiers. One entry per CDR3 protein, called by TCRdb with MiXCR from the PCR reads. The sample has 780,000 or so distinct CDR3 sequences; around 15% are singletons. This receptor was identified in a male patient between 10 and 17 years old who had a stem cell transplant for acute lymphoblastic leukemia, so the T cells may come from the graft donor. The chain carries TRBV20-1 and TRBJ2-1; TRBD2 agrees at 13 bases. Sample: PBMCs, mostly from graft donor cells, taken 360 days after TCRalphabeta/CD19-depleted stem cell transplant. The CDR3 nucleotides are TGCAGTGCCAGACTAGCGGGAGGAGGCAATGAGCAGTTCTTC. As protein: CSARLAGGGNEQFF.